Listed below are T cell receptor beta chains from one sample, sequenced in a study of T cells after yellow fever vaccination. Via MiXCR, TCRdb re-called the 5' RACE reads, giving one row per CDR3 protein. Of around 350,000 distinct CDR3 sequences listed, 9.5% to 13% are singletons. This specimen consisted of PBMCs, obtained on the day of the first yellow fever vaccination. The receptors originated from a man younger than 35 who received the YFV17D yellow fever vaccine. Both conserved end residues are part of each CDR3. Fields, in order: J gene, D gene, clone size, V gene, CDR3 protein, CDR3 DNA. D genes are given only for firm matches. Clone sizes are given selectively: once, few, many, or a class where the clone is expanded.

J: TRBJ1-1
D: NA
size: NA
V: TRBV7-9
CDR3: CASAVDGTEAFF
DNA: TGTGCCAGCGCGGTAGATGGTACTGAAGCTTTCTTT

J: TRBJ2-4
D: NA
size: few
V: TRBV29-1
CDR3: CSVEISGYGNIQYF
DNA: TGCAGCGTTGAAATTTCCGGGTATGGGAACATTCAGTACTTC

J: TRBJ1-4
D: TRBD1
size: NA
V: TRBV12-3/TRBV12-4
CDR3: CASSYFNGQGEKLFF
DNA: TGTGCCAGCAGTTACTTTAATGGACAGGGGGAAAAACTGTTTTTT

J: TRBJ2-1
D: TRBD2
size: few
V: TRBV5-1
CDR3: CASSLNSGGEQEQFF
DNA: TGCGCCAGCAGCTTGAATAGCGGGGGGGAGCAGGAGCAGTTCTTC

J: TRBJ1-2
D: NA
size: NA
V: TRBV7-2
CDR3: CASTLRQGSGYTF
DNA: TGTGCCAGCACTTTGAGGCAGGGGAGCGGCTACACCTTC

J: TRBJ2-1
D: TRBD2
size: NA
V: TRBV4-2
CDR3: CASSQPRGTSGGNNNEQFF
DNA: TGTGCCAGCAGCCAACCTCGAGGCACTAGCGGGGGGAACAACAATGAGCAGTTCTTC

J: TRBJ2-3
D: TRBD2
size: few
V: TRBV24-1
CDR3: CATSPGGGIEGTDTQYF
DNA: TGTGCCACCAGTCCTGGCGGGGGAATAGAGGGCACAGATACGCAGTATTTT

J: TRBJ2-1
D: NA
size: NA
V: TRBV19
CDR3: CASSMLPGYYNEQFF
DNA: TGTGCCAGTAGTATGTTACCAGGATACTACAATGAGCAGTTCTTC

J: TRBJ1-1
D: NA
size: NA
V: TRBV7-7
CDR3: CASSPRGGLDEAFF
DNA: TGTGCCAGCAGCCCACGGGGCGGCCTCGATGAAGCTTTCTTT

J: TRBJ2-7
D: NA
size: few
V: TRBV5-1
CDR3: CATSRQASSYEQYF
DNA: TGCGCCACCTCGCGACAGGCCTCCTCCTACGAGCAGTACTTC

J: TRBJ1-6
D: NA
size: NA
V: TRBV7-2
CDR3: CASSFQAHNSPLHF
DNA: TGTGCCAGCAGCTTCCAGGCTCACAATTCACCCCTCCACTTT

J: TRBJ1-2
D: NA
size: few
V: TRBV10-2
CDR3: CASSESPQITGYTF
DNA: TGCGCCAGCAGTGAGTCGCCCCAGATAACTGGCTACACCTTC

J: TRBJ2-1
D: NA
size: few
V: TRBV5-6
CDR3: CASSLVGVLGEQFF
DNA: TGTGCCAGCAGCTTGGTGGGGGTCTTGGGCGAGCAGTTCTTC

J: TRBJ2-3
D: NA
size: few
V: TRBV6-2/TRBV6-3
CDR3: CASRPGQHTQYF
DNA: TGTGCCAGCAGGCCGGGACAACATACGCAGTATTTT

J: TRBJ2-3
D: TRBD1
size: NA
V: TRBV13
CDR3: CASSLGRDSPTDTQYF
DNA: TGTGCCAGCAGCTTAGGCCGGGACAGCCCCACAGATACGCAGTATTTT

J: TRBJ1-1
D: NA
size: NA
V: TRBV25-1
CDR3: CASSEAVGRKWGRDTEAFF
DNA: TGTGCCAGCAGTGAAGCGGTCGGAAGGAAGTGGGGCCGGGACACTGAAGCTTTCTTT

J: TRBJ2-3
D: TRBD2
size: few
V: TRBV6-5
CDR3: CASSYRAGGDTQYF
DNA: TGTGCCAGCAGCTATCGAGCGGGAGGGGATACGCAGTATTTT

J: TRBJ2-1
D: TRBD1
size: NA
V: TRBV7-2
CDR3: CASSLGRRDRDEQFF
DNA: TGTGCCAGCAGCTTAGGGCGGCGGGACAGGGATGAGCAGTTCTTC

J: TRBJ2-3
D: NA
size: few
V: TRBV11-2
CDR3: CASSLGAHREVTDTQYF
DNA: TGTGCCAGCAGCTTGGGGGCCCACCGGGAGGTGACAGATACGCAGTATTTT

J: TRBJ2-1
D: TRBD2
size: NA
V: TRBV5-1
CDR3: CASSATLLADNEQFF
DNA: TGCGCCAGCAGCGCCACACTACTAGCGGACAATGAGCAGTTCTTC

J: TRBJ1-6
D: NA
size: many
V: TRBV7-2
CDR3: CASSGRDILSSPLHF
DNA: TGTGCCAGCAGCGGCCGGGACATACTGAGTTCACCCCTCCACTTT

J: TRBJ1-1
D: TRBD1
size: few
V: TRBV6-1
CDR3: CASIPKTGGNTEAFF
DNA: TGTGCCAGCATACCAAAGACAGGGGGGAACACTGAAGCTTTCTTT

J: TRBJ1-2
D: NA
size: few
V: TRBV5-4
CDR3: CASSLVGGEAYGYTF
DNA: TGTGCCAGCAGCTTGGTTGGGGGTGAAGCCTATGGCTACACCTTC

J: TRBJ2-7
D: NA
size: many
V: TRBV3-1
CDR3: CASSQDMAGLIVEQYF
DNA: TGTGCCAGCAGCCAAGATATGGCGGGGCTCATAGTCGAGCAGTACTTC

J: TRBJ2-2
D: TRBD1
size: many
V: TRBV18
CDR3: CASSQGTDTGELFF
DNA: TGTGCCAGCTCGCAAGGGACAGACACCGGGGAGCTGTTTTTT

J: TRBJ2-7
D: NA
size: few
V: TRBV20-1
CDR3: CSASRLGEAYEQYF
DNA: TGCAGTGCTAGCCGCCTGGGGGAGGCCTACGAGCAGTACTTC

J: TRBJ2-1
D: TRBD1
size: few
V: TRBV7-2
CDR3: CASSSRTGAYNEQFF
DNA: TGTGCCAGCAGTTCTAGGACAGGGGCCTACAATGAGCAGTTCTTC

J: TRBJ2-1
D: NA
size: few
V: TRBV9
CDR3: CASSSPDTSYNEQFF
DNA: TGTGCCAGCAGCTCCCCGGACACCTCCTACAATGAGCAGTTCTTC

J: TRBJ1-5
D: TRBD1
size: few
V: TRBV10-3
CDR3: CAIGQEGNQPQHF
DNA: TGTGCCATAGGACAGGAGGGAAATCAGCCCCAGCATTTT

J: TRBJ2-7
D: NA
size: few
V: TRBV20-1
CDR3: CSASLGPSEEQYF
DNA: TGCAGTGCTAGCCTCGGGCCCTCGGAGGAGCAGTACTTC

J: TRBJ2-7
D: TRBD1
size: NA
V: TRBV4-1
CDR3: CASSQQEWDSAYEQYF
DNA: TGCGCCAGCAGCCAACAAGAATGGGACAGCGCTTACGAGCAGTACTTC

J: TRBJ2-5
D: NA
size: few
V: TRBV11-2
CDR3: CASSLETQETQYF
DNA: TGTGCCAGCAGCTTAGAAACCCAAGAGACCCAGTACTTC

J: TRBJ1-2
D: TRBD1
size: many
V: TRBV4-3
CDR3: CASSRTIDRGPNYGYTF
DNA: TGCGCCAGCAGCCGTACTATAGACAGGGGCCCTAACTATGGCTACACCTTC

J: TRBJ2-1
D: NA
size: NA
V: TRBV5-4
CDR3: CASSSWTVGEQFF
DNA: TGTGCCAGCAGCTCCTGGACAGTTGGTGAGCAGTTCTTC

J: TRBJ1-1
D: NA
size: NA
V: TRBV7-2
CDR3: CASSSLSSYTEAFF
DNA: TGTGCCAGCAGCTCCTTGAGTAGCTACACTGAAGCTTTCTTT